Listed below are T cell receptor beta chains from one sample, sequenced in a study of cytomegalovirus exposure and HLA in healthy donors. Here immunoSEQ multiplex PCR was the method, and the copy in TCRdb shows in-frame clones only, minus some. The repertoire holds 150,000 to 200,000 clones, with around 81% as singletons. The specimen was PBMCs. The source of these receptors is a man aged 30-40 years in good health and CMV-seropositive. The CDR3 runs from the conserved cysteine through the conserved F or W. A D gene is named only where the DNA matches it firmly. The size of a clone is reported for some rows only, either as once, few or many, or as a class for expanded clones.

size	D	V	J	length	CDR3	DNA
.	TRBD1	TRBV6-1	TRBJ1-4	14	CASIQDRATEKLFF	TGTGCCAGCATCCAGGACAGGGCAACCGAAAAACTGTTTTTT
.	TRBD2	TRBV6-6	TRBJ2-7	16	CASSFPPGTSADEQYF	TGTGCCAGCAGTTTTCCCCCCGGGACTAGCGCTGACGAGCAGTACTTC
.	TRBD2	TRBV11-2	TRBJ2-3	16	CASRDGSGLGTDTQYF	TGTGCCAGCAGGGACGGCTCGGGACTAGGCACAGATACGCAGTATTTT
few	.	TRBV4-3	TRBJ1-2	15	CASSQDRTVFYGYTF	TGCGCCAGCAGCCAAGATCGGACAGTTTTCTATGGCTACACCTTC
.	.	TRBV7-3	TRBJ2-5	15	CASSPLGGGGETQYF	TGTGCCAGCAGCCCATTAGGTGGGGGCGGAGAGACCCAGTACTTC
.	TRBD2	TRBV7-2	TRBJ2-7	15	CASSRRGGSSYEQYF	TGTGCCAGCAGCCGGCGGGGCGGGAGCTCCTACGAGCAGTACTTC
.	.	TRBV5-3	TRBJ1-2	15	CARSLDNRPNYGYTF	TGTGCCAGAAGCTTGGATAACAGGCCCAACTATGGCTACACCTTC
.	TRBD1	TRBV15	TRBJ1-5	16	CATSRANRGGNQPQHF	TGTGCCACCAGCAGGGCCAACAGGGGCGGCAATCAGCCCCAGCATTTT
once	.	TRBV2	TRBJ1-5	13	CASRRGFNQPQHF	TGTGCCAGCAGAAGAGGGTTCAATCAGCCCCAGCATTTT
.	.	TRBV5-1	TRBJ2-1	12	CASSLVSNEQFF	TGCGCCAGCAGCTTGGTGTCGAATGAGCAGTTCTTC
.	.	TRBV27	TRBJ2-3	14	CASSFGLSSDTQYF	TGTGCCAGCAGTTTCGGACTTTCAAGTGATACGCAGTATTTT
.	.	TRBV2	TRBJ2-7	13	CATKGGSSYEQYF	TGTGCCACTAAAGGGGGAAGCTCCTACGAGCAGTACTTC
few	TRBD1	TRBV2	TRBJ2-7	14	CASSRGQVTHEQYF	TGTGCCAGCAGCAGGGGACAGGTCACCCACGAGCAGTACTTC
few	TRBD1	TRBV29-1	TRBJ1-2	11	CSVLGRGGYTF	TGCAGCGTTCTGGGCAGGGGGGGCTACACCTTC
.	.	TRBV7-2	TRBJ1-6	16	CASSLRAGQINSPLHF	TGTGCCAGCAGCCTCAGGGCCGGACAAATTAATTCACCCCTCCACTTT
few	TRBD1	TRBV7-2	TRBJ1-2	15	CASSPSTGGGYGYTF	TGTGCCAGCAGCCCCTCTACAGGGGGTGGCTATGGCTACACCTTC
.	.	TRBV2	TRBJ1-4	12	CASSGPGEKLFF	TGTGCCAGCAGTGGGCCAGGTGAAAAACTGTTTTTT
.	TRBD1	TRBV5-1	TRBJ1-1	12	CASSLGQGSAFF	TGCGCCAGCAGCTTGGGACAGGGATCAGCTTTCTTT
.	TRBD2	TRBV5-1	TRBJ2-3	16	CASSSASGGARDTQYF	TGCGCCAGCAGCTCAGCTAGCGGGGGGGCTAGAGATACGCAGTATTTT
once	.	TRBV6-6	TRBJ2-7	12	CASSQRGSEQYF	TGTGCCAGCAGCCAAAGAGGGTCCGAGCAGTACTTC
once	TRBD1	TRBV6-5	TRBJ1-1	16	CASSYSGTADDTEAFF	TGTGCCAGCAGTTACTCAGGGACAGCTGATGACACTGAAGCTTTCTTT
.	TRBD1	TRBV4-2	TRBJ1-2	15	CASSPLDRDNYGYTF	TGTGCCAGCAGCCCCTTGGACAGGGATAACTATGGCTACACCTTC
.	TRBD1	TRBV5-6	TRBJ2-7	14	CASSRRQGGYEQYF	TGTGCCAGCAGCCGGCGACAGGGGGGTTACGAGCAGTACTTC
.	.	TRBV5-6	TRBJ2-7	12	CATGAGSYEQYF	TGTGCCACAGGTGCGGGGTCCTACGAGCAGTACTTC
.	.	TRBV27	TRBJ1-5	15	CASSLSAGGGQPQHF	TGTGCCAGCAGTTTATCGGCGGGGGGAGGGCAGCCCCAGCATTTT
.	.	TRBV10-2	TRBJ2-1	14	CASSPLGTLNEQFF	TGCGCCAGCAGCCCGCTGGGGACTCTAAATGAGCAGTTCTTC
.	.	TRBV9	TRBJ1-2	13	CASSVDSGYGYTF	TGTGCCAGCAGCGTAGACTCGGGCTATGGCTACACCTTC
.	.	TRBV29-1	TRBJ1-1	13	CSVVNGVNTEAFF	TGCAGCGTTGTTAACGGGGTGAACACTGAAGCTTTCTTT
.	.	TRBV21-1	TRBJ2-1	16	CASSKTHRVHGNEQFF	TGTGCCAGCAGCAAAACGCACAGGGTTCATGGTAATGAGCAGTTCTTC
.	TRBD2	TRBV13	TRBJ2-5	16	CASSSGLAGGKETQYF	TGTGCCAGCAGCTCCGGACTAGCGGGGGGAAAAGAGACCCAGTACTTC
.	TRBD1	TRBV19	TRBJ2-7	16	CASSIVGTVTSYEQYF	TGTGCCAGTAGTATAGTCGGGACAGTTACGTCCTACGAGCAGTACTTC
.	.	TRBV5-6	TRBJ1-2	12	CASTWRLEGYTF	TGTGCCAGCACCTGGAGGCTTGAGGGCTACACCTTC
.	TRBD2	TRBV28	TRBJ2-3	15	CASSSWGGRTDTQYF	TGTGCCAGCAGCTCTTGGGGGGGACGCACAGATACGCAGTATTTT
.	.	TRBV5-4	TRBJ2-3	14	CASSPFAPADTQYF	TGTGCCAGCAGCCCCTTCGCGCCTGCAGATACGCAGTATTTT
.	.	TRBV4-3	TRBJ1-1	16	CASSQDSGYGNTEAFF	TGCGCCAGCAGCCAAGATTCAGGGTATGGGAACACTGAAGCTTTCTTT
once	TRBD2	TRBV19	TRBJ2-7	15	CASSIVSGGAYEQYF	TGTGCCAGTAGTATAGTAAGCGGGGGGGCGTACGAGCAGTACTTC
.	TRBD2	TRBV7-2	TRBJ2-7	16	CASSTGTSGGANEQYF	TGTGCCAGCAGCACAGGGACTAGCGGGGGGGCTAACGAGCAGTACTTC
.	.	TRBV5-1	TRBJ2-7	14	CASSFTTGLTEQYF	TGCGCCAGCAGCTTCACGACAGGTCTAACGGAGCAGTACTTC
.	.	TRBV7-9	TRBJ2-2	16	CASSLNNIAATGELFF	TGTGCCAGCAGCTTAAATAATATAGCCGCCACCGGGGAGCTGTTTTTT
.	.	TRBV7-9	TRBJ1-2	14	CASSPPGGTYGYTF	TGTGCCAGCAGCCCCCCAGGCGGGACGTATGGCTACACCTTC
few	.	TRBV2	TRBJ1-6	12	CASKVRGKVLYF	TGTGCCAGCAAGGTCAGGGGAAAGGTTTTGTACTTT